Below are 28 T cell receptor beta chains sequenced from a single sample in a study of blood T cell repertoires in COVID-19. The data were produced by immunoSEQ multiplex PCR, yet TCRdb's version contains in-frame clones alone and is incomplete. The sample shows about 280,000 clones, around 83% of them seen only once. What was sequenced was PBMCs or T cells enriched from blood (not recorded which). The receptors derive from a man aged 40-49 years who had been exposed to COVID-19.

The CDR3 DNA reads TGTGCCAGCAGCCCTAGTTCCGGGACTAGAGCCCGCAATGAGCAGTTCTTC. Its protein product is CASSPSSGTRARNEQFF. V gene TRBV14 combines with J gene TRBJ2-1; 8 nucleotides agree with TRBD2. Germline values: CDR1 SGHDN, CDR2 FVKESK. Losses at the gene ends were 4 bases for V and 6 bases for J; bases not matched to a gene: 14. The CDR3 is 17 residues long.

This chain uses TRBV11-3 with TRBJ2-2; possible D gene TRBD2, 6 bases. V was cut by 3 bases and J by 7 bases, with 21 bases left in between. The germline gives CDR1 SGHNT, CDR2 YENEEA. The CDR3 extends over 17 amino acids. CDR3 loop: CASSLERWPGGDGELFF. The CDR3 DNA is TGTGCCAGCAGCTTGGAGCGGTGGCCGGGCGGGGACGGGGAGCTGTTTTTT.

The CDR3 spells CASSIGSTGANVLTF. CDR3 nucleotide sequence: TGTGCCAGTAGTATAGGTTCTACCGGGGCCAACGTCCTGACTTTC. V gene TRBV19 combines with J gene TRBJ2-6; D call uncertain. V lost 1 base and J lost 4, with 8 bases in between. The V gene's germline CDR1 is LNHDA and CDR2 SQIVND (reference sequence). The length of the CDR3 is 15 residues.

This chain connects TRBV19 to TRBJ1-5; possible D gene TRBD1, 6 bases. The germline V and J ends were trimmed by 2 bases and 3 bases, with 17 bases remaining between them. Germline CDR1 LNHDA, CDR2 SQIVND (reference sequence). The CDR3 has 17 residues. CDR3 coding DNA: TGTGCCAGTAGTATAACGGGGGGCATCGGACTCAATCAGCCCCAGCATTTT. As protein: CASSITGGIGLNQPQHF.

CDR3 sequence (DNA): TGTGCCTGGGGTACCGGGACTCAATACGCTCCGCCCCAGCATTTT. Its protein product is CAWGTGTQYAPPQHF. J is TRBJ1-5 and V is TRBV30, with D perhaps matching TRBD1 (5 bases). CDR3 length: 15 residues. Germline-derived CDR1 and CDR2 are GTSNPN and SVGIG (reference sequence). With 5 bases removed from V and 9 bases from J, the gap between germline ends came to 23 bases.

In this sample, this clone turned up once. In DNA, the CDR3 is TGCGCCAGCAGATCTTCTAGCGGCCAAGAGACCCAGTACTTC. This codes for CASRSSSGQETQYF. V usage is TRBV5-1 and J usage is TRBJ2-5; 7 bases align to TRBD2. CDR3 length: 14 amino acids. With 5 bases clipped from V and 1 base from J, the junction kept 5 bases outside the gene matches. CDR1 and CDR2 (germline): SGHRS, YFSETQ.

The chain carries TRBV6-5 and TRBJ2-7, with D unclear. V dropped 6 bases and J dropped 2 bases, with 14 bases sitting between them. Germline V lookup: CDR1 MNHEY, CDR2 SVGAGI. The CDR3 contains 14 residues. As DNA, the CDR3 is TGTGCCAGCAGATTGCAGGAATTAGCCTACGAGCAGTACTTC. Its protein is CASRLQELAYEQYF.

This clone has a single count. Here the CDR3 DNA reads TGTGCCAGCAGCGCCTATGAACAGAGAAACAATGGCTACACCTTC. Translating it yields CASSAYEQRNNGYTF. This sequence joins TRBV11-2 and TRBJ1-2, with D unclear. Germline-derived CDR1 and CDR2 are SGHAT and FQNNGV. This CDR3 is built from 15 residues. V was shortened by 5 bases and J by 6 bases, with 19 bases between the two germline ends.

V is TRBV9 and J is TRBJ1-2; 7 bases are a match to TRBD1. V lost 0 bases to trimming and J lost 4 bases; unmatched junction nucleotides: 9. CDR1 is SGDLS, CDR2 YYNGEE, per germline. This CDR3 comprises 16 residues. The CDR3 is CASSVGQGELFYGYTF. In nucleotides, the CDR3 is TGTGCCAGCAGCGTAGGACAGGGAGAACTTTTCTATGGCTACACCTTC. Supplemented by reference TRBV9 and TRBJ1-2, the full variable domain reads DSGVTQTPKHLITATGQRVTLRCSPRSGDLSVYWYQQSLDQGLQFLIQYYNGEERAKGNILERFSAQQFPDLHSELNLSSLELGDSALYFCASSVGQGELFYGYTFGSGTRLTVV.

This clone showed up just a few times. The genes are TRBV5-4 and TRBJ1-1, with 10 bases that match TRBD1. This CDR3 is built from 14 residues. The trim removed 0 bases at V and 7 bases at J, leaving 3 bases unmatched. Germline CDR1 is SGHNT and CDR2 is YYREEE (reference sequence). Here the CDR3 reads CASSLGQGAGEAFF. Here the CDR3 DNA reads TGTGCCAGCAGCTTGGGACAGGGGGCTGGTGAAGCTTTCTTT.

The genes are TRBV6-5 and TRBJ1-2, with 8 bases aligning to TRBD1. There are 14 residues in the CDR3. The germline V gene has CDR1 MNHEY and CDR2 SVGAGI. V shed 5 bases, J shed 5 bases, and the junction held 7 bases outside the gene matches. DNA for the CDR3: TGTGCCAGCAGTCCCGAACGACAGGGGTATGGCTACACCTTC. Encoded protein: CASSPERQGYGYTF.

This rearrangement joins TRBV11-2 to TRBJ2-2; 14 bases align to TRBD2. This CDR3 has 18 residues. J was trimmed by 0 bases and V by 5 bases; bases with no gene match: 5. CDR1 and CDR2 (germline): SGHAT, FQNNGV. The CDR3 spells CASSLVGLAGANTGELFF. The CDR3 bases are TGTGCCAGCAGCCTTGTGGGACTAGCGGGAGCGAACACCGGGGAGCTGTTTTTT.

This clone was seen once. The genes are TRBV5-1 and TRBJ2-7; the D gene is possibly TRBD1 (6 bases). The length of the CDR3 is 15 residues. The V end lost 4 bases, the J end lost 7 bases, and 21 bases lay between the germline ends. Germline values: CDR1 SGHRS, CDR2 YFSETQ. The CDR3 region has the DNA TGCGCCAGCAGCGACAGTTACACAGGGCCTCGGGAGCAGTACTTC. Amino acids: CASSDSYTGPREQYF.

The chain combines TRBV7-8 with TRBJ2-3; unclear D gene. CDR3 length: 16 residues. Looked up from germline, CDR1 is SGHVS and CDR2 is FQNEAQ. V dropped 5 bases and J dropped 2 bases, with 17 bases sitting between them. The CDR3 region has the DNA TGTGCCAGCAGCCCGCTAAGCCTAGAGACCACAGATACGCAGTATTTT. Residues: CASSPLSLETTDTQYF.

The table lists this clone with a count of one. CDR3 DNA: TGTGCCAGCAGAAGACAGGGGAATCAGCCCCAGCATTTT. Translating it yields CASRRQGNQPQHF. This chain uses TRBV28 with TRBJ1-5; 8 positions agree with TRBD1. Trimming took 6 bases from V and 4 from J; bases not matched to a gene: 2. The CDR3 has 13 amino acids. Germline V gene data show CDR1 as MDHEN and CDR2 as SYDVKM.

V usage is TRBV24-1 and J usage is TRBJ1-2; D uncertain. V was trimmed by 3 bases and J by 4 bases, leaving 17 bases between them. The germline CDR1 and CDR2 sequences are KGHDR and SFDVKD. CDR3 length equals 16 residues. CDR3 nucleotides: TGTGCCACCAGTGATCGCAACACAGACGAGTCCTATGGCTACACCTTC. Its translation is CATSDRNTDESYGYTF.

This sequence joins TRBV18 and TRBJ2-7; D unclear. Trimming stripped 6 bases from V and 6 bases from J, with 9 bases between. The germline V gene encodes CDR1 KGHSH and CDR2 LQKENI. The CDR3 is 11 residues long. The CDR3: CASSIEREQYF. The CDR3 DNA follows: TGTGCCAGCTCGATAGAGCGCGAGCAGTACTTC.

This clone was picked up many times. The chain is built from TRBV11-2 and TRBJ2-2; TRBD1 matches at 8 bases. V shed 3 bases, J shed 8 bases, and the junction held 5 bases outside the gene matches. The germline gives CDR1 SGHAT, CDR2 FQNNGV. This CDR3 has 14 amino acids. CDR3 DNA: TGTGCCAGCAGCTTTGGGACAGGTTTTGGGGAGCTGTTTTTT. Amino acid sequence: CASSFGTGFGELFF. Filled out from reference TRBV11-2 and TRBJ2-2, the complete variable domain reads EAGVAQSPRYKIIEKRQSVAFWCNPISGHATLYWYQQILGQGPKLLIQFQNNGVVDDSQLPKDRFSAERLKGVDSTLKIQPAKLEDSAVYLCASSFGTGFGELFFGEGSRLTVL.

This sequence joins TRBV19 and TRBJ1-5; D may be TRBD1 (6 bases). The CDR3 loop spans 13 amino acids. Germline CDR1 LNHDA, CDR2 SQIVND (reference sequence). V was pared by 7 bases and J by 4 bases, with 11 bases between. DNA of the CDR3: TGTGCCAGTATTGGACAGACAAATCAGCCCCAGCATTTT. This sequence encodes CASIGQTNQPQHF.

This clone was seen a few times. The rearrangement uses TRBV12-3 or TRBV12-4 and TRBJ1-1, with 10 bases fitting TRBD1. J gave up 10 bases and V 7 bases, and 9 bases lay outside the gene matches. The CDR3 spans 13 residues. DNA for the CDR3: TGTGCCAGCACCACGGGACAGGGGAGAGGAGCTTTCTTT. Translated: CASTTGQGRGAFF.

V and J are TRBV12-3 or TRBV12-4 and TRBJ1-2, with a possible D match to TRBD1 (5 bases). This CDR3 is 11 amino acids long. CDR3 residues: CVGGGQDGYTF. CDR3 DNA sequence: TGTGTCGGGGGGGGTCAGGATGGCTACACCTTC.

The rearrangement links TRBV19 to TRBJ2-1, with 14 nucleotides matching TRBD2. The CDR3 consists of 16 residues. The V gene end was trimmed by 7 bases and the J gene end by 7 bases; junction bases not matched to a gene: 9. Germline V gene data show CDR1 as LNHDA and CDR2 as SQIVND (reference sequence). The CDR3 loop reads CASIAPGLAGANEQFF. In nucleotides, the CDR3 is TGTGCCAGTATCGCTCCGGGACTAGCGGGAGCAAATGAGCAGTTCTTC. Looking up the rest from reference TRBV19 and TRBJ2-1 gives the full variable domain: DGGITQSPKYLFRKEGQNVTLSCEQNLNHDAMYWYRQDPGQGLRLIYYSQIVNDFQKGDIAEGYSVSREKKESFPLTVTSAQKNPTAFYLCASIAPGLAGANEQFFGPGTRLTVL.

The V and J genes are TRBV29-1 and TRBJ1-2; D is perhaps TRBD1 (5 bases). CDR1 and CDR2 (germline): SQVTM, ANQGSEA. The CDR3 extends over 15 amino acids. Between the trimmed V and J ends, which lost 0 bases and 5 bases, there was a span of 16 bases. CDR3 DNA sequence: TGCAGCGTTGAAGATGGGGCGGCATTGGGATATGGCTACACCTTC. It yields the protein CSVEDGAALGYGYTF.

The chain uses TRBV27 and TRBJ2-1; TRBD1 might be the D (5 bases). The ends were cut back, 2 bases at V and 9 bases at J, with 11 bases in the middle. The CDR3 is 13 residues long. Per germline, CDR1 MNHEY and CDR2 SMNVEV (reference sequence). CDR3 coding DNA: TGTGCCAGCAGTTTAACTCAGGGTGGTGAGCAGTTCTTC. Protein sequence: CASSLTQGGEQFF.

This clone was observed a few times. The chain is built from TRBV7-9 and TRBJ1-2; 7 bases are shared with TRBD1. Germline V gives CDR1 SEHNR, CDR2 FQNEAQ (reference sequence). The CDR3 has 13 residues. The junction had 4 bases not matched to a gene; V was cut back by 6 bases and J by 3 bases. DNA for the CDR3: TGTGCCAGCAGGCGGACAGGAGACTATGGCTACACCTTC. This sequence encodes CASRRTGDYGYTF.

This clone was observed at least ten times. This sequence joins TRBV5-1 and TRBJ2-7; D is perhaps TRBD1 (5 bases). V was clipped by 4 bases and J by 2 bases, with 16 bases between them. The germline gives CDR1 SGHRS, CDR2 YFSETQ. The CDR3 sequence is 15 residues long. The CDR3 region has the DNA TGCGCCAGCAGCCCCCGTTGGACATTAGCCTACGAGCAGTACTTC. It specifies CASSPRWTLAYEQYF.

The V and J genes are TRBV10-2 and TRBJ1-2, with no clear D. CDR3 length equals 11 residues. The germline CDR1 and CDR2 sequences are WSHSY and SAAADI. Trimming cost V 6 bases and J 7 bases, with 9 bases left between them. The CDR3 loop is CASSRGFGYTF. CDR3 DNA: TGCGCCAGCAGCCGAGGATTTGGCTACACCTTC.

V is TRBV27 and J is TRBJ2-3; D is uncertain. The CDR3 sequence is 14 residues long. Germline loops: CDR1 MNHEY, CDR2 SMNVEV (reference sequence). V was trimmed by 5 bases and J by 0 bases, leaving 9 bases between them. The CDR3: CASSPIGSTDTQYF. The CDR3 DNA is TGTGCCAGCAGTCCGATCGGTAGCACAGATACGCAGTATTTT.